What follows is one TCR beta chain and its context. Its antigen is not identified. The donors were in the roughly 130-subject validation cohort, distinct from the roughly 600-subject first cohort. Trimming pared 4 bases from V and 0 bases from J, leaving 10 bases between. This CDR3 comprises 14 residues. Germline-derived CDR1 and CDR2 are SGHRS and YFSETQ. This specimen belongs to a study of cytomegalovirus exposure and HLA in healthy donors. General study findings and limits: Among TCR beta chains, those listed as cytomegalovirus-associated numbered 164.

Measured with immunoSEQ multiplex PCR; TCRdb has only the in-frame clones, and not every one. Here the sample spans some 160,000 clones, roughly 91% being singletons. Sequencing was performed on PBMCs. This sequence joins TRBV5-1 and TRBJ1-1; TRBD1 is a possible D gene (5 bases). This TCR was recovered from a man younger than 30 in good health and CMV-seronegative. The CDR3 sequence: CASSPGLMNTEAFF. The DNA of the CDR3 is TGCGCCAGCAGCCCGGGACTGATGAACACTGAAGCTTTCTTT.